The source of this T cell receptor beta chain is a study of blood T cell repertoires in COVID-19. Whole-study context: Researchers got acute and convalescent COVID-19 samples from the United States, Italy and Spain.

Followed longitudinally, the Seattle patients had been enrolled during active infection. The authors' processing: Researchers report that nucleated cell counts were estimated from reference gene primer amplification. Assay used: immunoSEQ multiplex PCR; TCRdb lists only in-frame clones, some missing. The D gene and trimming were derived from the DNA, and the V and J assignments and clone size from that table. The sample holds about 180,000 clones, about 85% seen once. CDR1 and CDR2 from the germline V gene are SGHNT and YENEEA. This CDR3 is 14 amino acids long. V gave up 5 bases and J gave up 7 bases; unmatched junction bases: 10.

The origin of this receptor is a man at least 80 years old with COVID-19, enrolled during active disease. The rearrangement joins TRBV11-3 to TRBJ1-1; TRBD1 aligns across 7 bases. Sequenced sample: peripheral blood. CDR3 in amino acids: CASSTTQGPFEAFF. The CDR3 coding sequence is TGTGCCAGCAGCACTACACAGGGGCCATTTGAAGCTTTCTTT.